Shown below are 26 T cell receptor beta chains from a single sample sequenced in a study of T cell repertoires in cytomegalovirus infection. Their recognized antigens are unknown. TCRdb reprocessed the reads with MiXCR, giving one entry per CDR3 protein. This table has roughly 500,000 distinct CDR3 sequences, 40% to 50% appearing once. Here the sequenced sample was cultured PBMCs, taken from culture after CMV antigen stimulation. The source is a human donor in good health (CMV status not recorded). Some clones in this sample may be carry-over from other donors' samples.

This clonotype was recorded a few times. V is TRBV20-1 and J is TRBJ2-3, with D maybe TRBD2 (6 bases). This CDR3 has 18 amino acids. V gave up 5 bases and J gave up 0 bases, with 24 bases separating them. Looked up from germline, CDR1 is DFQATT and CDR2 is SNEGSKA (reference sequence). CDR3 coding DNA: TGCAGTGCTCGGAGCCTTAACCTCCTTAGCGGAAGCACAGATACGCAGTATTTT. This encodes CSARSLNLLSGSTDTQYF.

This clonotype was counted many times. The chain uses TRBV7-2 and TRBJ1-2; a weak D match, TRBD1 (6 bases). This CDR3 is 14 amino acids long. The germline V and J ends were trimmed by 3 bases and 8 bases, with 16 bases remaining between them. Germline values: CDR1 SGHTA, CDR2 FQGNSA. The CDR3 DNA reads TGTGCCAGCAGCTTGGCGCGACAGGAATACGGCTACACCTTC. This sequence encodes CASSLARQEYGYTF.

This chain joins TRBV6-1 and TRBJ1-1; TRBD1 matches 7 bases. Germline-derived CDR1 and CDR2 are MNHNS and SASEGT. The V segment lost 0 bases and the J segment 6 bases; nucleotides outside the gene matches: 16. The CDR3 loop spans 18 amino acids. CDR3 region: CASSEAFPVTGKVAEAFF. The DNA for the CDR3 is TGTGCCAGCAGTGAAGCCTTCCCCGTGACAGGGAAGGTCGCTGAAGCTTTCTTT.

This chain connects TRBV6-2 or TRBV6-3 to TRBJ1-6; D is uncertain. Looked up from germline, CDR1 is MNHEY and CDR2 is SVGEGT. The CDR3 contains 17 residues. V lost 6 bases and J lost 5, with 20 bases in between. The CDR3 protein is CASSSRPGRSDNSPLHF. CDR3 nucleotides: TGTGCCAGCAGCTCACGACCTGGACGATCGGATAATTCACCCCTCCACTTT.

V usage is TRBV7-8 and J usage is TRBJ1-2, with 8 bases that match TRBD1. The germline V gene has CDR1 SGHVS and CDR2 FQNEAQ. J lost 8 bases, V lost 1 base, and 15 bases had no gene match. This CDR3 is built from 17 residues. The CDR3 nucleotides read TGTGCCAGCAGCTTAGAGGGAGGAGCAGGGGGCAAGGGGGGCTACACCTTC. It is translated as CASSLEGGAGGKGGYTF.

In this sample, this clonotype turned up a few times. The chain is built from TRBV6-5 and TRBJ1-6, with D possibly matching TRBD1 (5 bases). V gave up 4 bases and J gave up 9 bases, with 19 bases separating them. CDR3 length equals 16 residues. CDR1 is MNHEY and CDR2 is SVGAGI in the germline V gene. The CDR3 reads CASSWTGDKKRSPLHF. CDR3 sequence (DNA): TGTGCCAGCAGTTGGACGGGGGATAAGAAACGTTCACCCCTCCACTTT.

The CDR3 DNA follows: TGTGCCAGCAGCTCCTTAGCGGGAACCTTACAAAATGAGCAGTTCTTC. Residues: CASSSLAGTLQNEQFF. The rearrangement links TRBV7-6 to TRBJ2-1; 8 positions agree with TRBD2. The CDR3 consists of 16 residues. The J segment lost 7 bases and the V segment lost 4 bases, leaving 12 bases of the junction unmatched. The germline V gene encodes CDR1 SGHVS and CDR2 FNYEAQ.

V and J are TRBV7-2 and TRBJ1-2, with TRBD1 as a possible D gene (6 bases). The V gene lost 0 bases and the J gene lost 8 bases, with 13 bases spanning the gap. This CDR3 has 14 residues. Germline CDR1 and CDR2: SGHTA and FQGNSA. The CDR3 nucleotides are TGTGCCAGCAGCTTAGCCCCCGGAGGGGGAGGCTACACCTTC. Encoded protein: CASSLAPGGGGYTF.

The chain has TRBV4-1 and TRBJ1-2; 7 positions match TRBD1. Germline trimming cut 2 bases from V and 7 bases from J; bases unmatched to any gene: 10. CDR3 length: 15 residues. Germline assignment: CDR1 MGHRA and CDR2 YSYEKL. In DNA, the CDR3 is TGCGCCAGCAGCCAACTAACAGGGGCATCTTTTGGCTACACCTTC. Protein: CASSQLTGASFGYTF.

The CDR3 region is CASSIARSSDYGYTF. The CDR3 region has the DNA TGTGCCAGCAGTATTGCTAGAAGCTCTGACTATGGCTACACCTTC. V and J are TRBV6-2 or TRBV6-3 and TRBJ1-2; D gene ambiguous. Germline V gene lookup returns CDR1 MNHEY and CDR2 SVGEGT. This CDR3 region has 15 residues. V lost 5 bases to trimming and J lost 3 bases, with 16 bases between them.

The chain carries TRBV20-1 and TRBJ2-7; TRBD1 aligns across 11 bases. With 3 bases clipped from V and 4 bases from J, the junction kept 8 bases outside the gene matches. The germline V gene has CDR1 DFQATT and CDR2 SNEGSKA (reference sequence). This CDR3 comprises 15 residues. This chain's CDR3 is CSARSPGQGVYEQYF. In DNA, the CDR3 is TGCAGTGCTAGGAGCCCGGGACAGGGGGTATACGAGCAGTACTTC.

This clonotype showed up just a few times. The chain joins TRBV11-2 to TRBJ2-5; 7 nucleotides match TRBD2. Per germline, CDR1 SGHAT and CDR2 FQNNGV. Trimming removed 2 bases from V and 8 bases from J; junction bases left unmatched: 14. The CDR3 is 16 residues long. For the CDR3, the DNA is TGTGCCAGCAGCTTACACCAAGGAGCGGGATTATCCACCCAGTACTTC. It yields the protein CASSLHQGAGLSTQYF.

The chain employs TRBV7-2 and TRBJ1-6; D uncertain. The CDR3 sequence is 15 residues long. The germline gives CDR1 SGHTA, CDR2 FQGNSA. The ends were cut back, 1 base at V and 6 bases at J, with 10 bases in the middle. The CDR3 DNA reads as TGTGCCAGCAGCTTAGGTCCGGCGAGTAATTCACCCCTCCACTTT. Translated, it gives CASSLGPASNSPLHF.

The V call is TRBV4-1, the J call TRBJ2-7, with 7 bases matching TRBD2. Losses at the gene ends were 2 bases for V and 2 bases for J; bases not matched to a gene: 3. Germline V CDR1 and CDR2: MGHRA, YSYEKL. The CDR3 contains 14 residues. CDR3: CASSQPSGPYEQYF. CDR3 nucleotides: TGCGCCAGCAGCCAACCTAGCGGCCCCTACGAGCAGTACTTC.

The rearrangement joins TRBV2 to TRBJ2-3; the match to TRBD2 covers 11 bases. The ends lost 8 bases at V and 7 bases at J; junction bases unmatched: 14. Germline-derived CDR1 and CDR2 are SNHLY and FYNNEI. The CDR3 is 16 amino acids. CDR3 amino acids: CASLLAGEGRMNTQYF. The CDR3 coding sequence is TGTGCCAGCCTACTAGCGGGGGAGGGCCGTATGAATACGCAGTATTTT.

The chain is built from TRBV7-8 and TRBJ1-1, with D tentatively TRBD1 (5 bases). CDR1 and CDR2 (germline): SGHVS, FQNEAQ. CDR3 length: 15 residues. Trimming cost V 5 bases and J 5 bases, with 18 bases left between them. The CDR3 spells CASSLLWGVGTEAFF. CDR3 DNA sequence: TGTGCCAGCAGCCTCCTGTGGGGGGTTGGGACTGAAGCTTTCTTT.

This clonotype has a handful of counts. The chain links TRBV11-2 to TRBJ2-1, with D possibly TRBD1 on 5 matching bases. V was trimmed by 3 bases and J by 4 bases, leaving 22 bases between them. Germline V CDR1 and CDR2: SGHAT, FQNNGV. The CDR3 is 18 residues long. CDR3 residues: CASSFRRLTDRPYNEQFF. CDR3 bases: TGTGCCAGCAGCTTTCGTCGTCTGACAGATCGTCCTTACAATGAGCAGTTCTTC.

This clonotype was seen more than once but under ten times. This chain joins TRBV7-2 and TRBJ2-1; D gene ambiguous. The germline V and J ends were trimmed by 8 bases and 8 bases, with 10 bases remaining between them. Germline V gene lookup returns CDR1 SGHTA and CDR2 FQGNSA. This CDR3 spans 11 amino acids. The CDR3: CASRLGDEQFF. The CDR3 bases are TGTGCCAGCCGGCTCGGCGATGAGCAGTTCTTC.

V and J are TRBV7-8 and TRBJ2-5, with 7 bases aligning to TRBD1. Looked up from germline, CDR1 is SGHVS and CDR2 is FQNEAQ. This CDR3 has 14 amino acids. Losses at the gene ends were 5 bases for V and 2 bases for J; bases not matched to a gene: 5. The CDR3, as DNA: TGTGCCAGCAGCCAAGGGACAGTACAAGAGACCCAGTACTTC. Amino acid sequence: CASSQGTVQETQYF. Full variable domain (remainder filled in from reference TRBV7-8 and TRBJ2-5): GAGVSQSPRYKVAKRGQDVALRCDPISGHVSLFWYQQALGQGPEFLTYFQNEAQLDKSGLPSDRFFAERPEGSVSTLKIQRTQQEDSAVYLCASSQGTVQETQYFGPGTRLLVL.

This sequence joins TRBV11-1 and TRBJ2-2; D is unclear. CDR3 size: 15 residues. Deletions cut 3 bases from V and 1 base from J, with 9 bases between. The germline gives CDR1 SGHAT, CDR2 FQDESV (reference sequence). The CDR3 spells CASSFFTMNTGELFF. Written as DNA, the CDR3 is TGTGCCAGCAGCTTTTTTACCATGAACACCGGGGAGCTGTTTTTT.

V and J are TRBV20-1 and TRBJ1-2; no definite D call. V was cut by 1 base and J by 9 bases, with 15 bases left in between. Germline V gene sequence: CDR1 DFQATT, CDR2 SNEGSKA (reference sequence). The CDR3 spans 13 residues. CDR3 in DNA: TGCAGTGCTAGAGTCCTGGCCGGAGGGAGCTACACCTTC. Translation: CSARVLAGGSYTF.

This clonotype came up many times. The CDR3 region is CASSLVVLSGANVLTF. CDR3 nucleotides: TGTGCCAGCAGCTTAGTAGTTCTCTCTGGGGCCAACGTCCTGACTTTC. J is TRBJ2-6 and V is TRBV7-2; D gene uncertain. Germline CDR1 SGHTA, CDR2 FQGNSA. Trimming cost V 1 base and J 0 bases, with 7 bases left between them. The CDR3 runs to 16 residues.

At least ten counts were recorded for this clonotype. The gene calls are TRBV7-2 and TRBJ2-5; 9 positions agree with TRBD2. With V trimmed by 5 bases and J by 0 bases, 4 bases remained unmatched. The CDR3 is 15 residues long. The V gene's germline CDR1 is SGHTA and CDR2 FQGNSA. This chain's CDR3 is CASSPGTSNQETQYF. CDR3 sequence (DNA): TGTGCCAGCAGCCCCGGGACTAGCAACCAAGAGACCCAGTACTTC.

This clonotype was seen a few times. The rearrangement links TRBV12-5 to TRBJ1-1; D is undetermined. The CDR3 has 16 residues. Per germline, CDR1 LGHNT and CDR2 FRNRAP. V lost 3 bases and J lost 2, with 16 bases in between. The DNA for the CDR3 is TGTGCTAGTGGTTTTGGGTTTGGGGTTGGAAACACTGAAGCTTTCTTT. It translates to CASGFGFGVGNTEAFF.

There are a few counts of this clonotype. This sequence joins TRBV7-9 and TRBJ2-2; D is unclear. The CDR3 sequence is 15 residues long. With 2 bases removed from V and 0 bases from J, the gap between germline ends came to 7 bases. The germline V gene has CDR1 SEHNR and CDR2 FQNEAQ (reference sequence). Here the CDR3 DNA reads TGTGCCAGCAGCTTAATGCTTCCGAACACCGGGGAGCTGTTTTTT. This sequence encodes CASSLMLPNTGELFF.

The chain recombines TRBV5-4 with TRBJ2-7, with D possibly matching TRBD2 (7 bases). The germline CDR1 and CDR2 sequences are SGHNT and YYREEE (reference sequence). Trimming cost V 0 bases and J 6 bases, with 25 bases left between them. The CDR3 is 18 residues long. CDR3 nucleotide sequence: TGTGCCAGCAGCTTGGAGGGGTGGGGGGGCCAGCGTGTGGGCGAGCAGTACTTC. The encoded protein is CASSLEGWGGQRVGEQYF.